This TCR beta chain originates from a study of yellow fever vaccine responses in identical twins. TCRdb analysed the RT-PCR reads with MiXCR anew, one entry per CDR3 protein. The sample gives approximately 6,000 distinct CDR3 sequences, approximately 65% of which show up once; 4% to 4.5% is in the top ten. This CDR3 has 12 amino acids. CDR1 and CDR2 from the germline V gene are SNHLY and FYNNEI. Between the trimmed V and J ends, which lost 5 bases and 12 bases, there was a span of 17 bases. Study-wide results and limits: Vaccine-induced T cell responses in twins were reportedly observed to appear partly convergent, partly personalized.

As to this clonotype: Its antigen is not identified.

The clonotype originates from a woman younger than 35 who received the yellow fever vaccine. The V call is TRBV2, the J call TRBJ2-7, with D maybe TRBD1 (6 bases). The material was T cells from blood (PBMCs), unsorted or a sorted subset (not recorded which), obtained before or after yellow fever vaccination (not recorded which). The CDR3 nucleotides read TGTGCCAGCAGTTTGGACAGACAAATTAGGTACTTC. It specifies CASSLDRQIRYF.